The 29 T cell receptor beta chains presented below share a single source sample, sequenced in a study of post-analysis software for immune sequencing data. Findings and limits, study-wide: TRBV5-6, TRBV5-1 and TRBV20-1 were among roughly 5 TRBV segments more frequent in patients than controls.

Their specific antigens are unknown. Built from TCR beta cDNA, the libraries had unique molecular identifiers in them. Using its own MiXCR run on the PCR reads, TCRdb lists one record per CDR3 protein. The repertoire consists of roughly 870,000 distinct CDR3 sequences, with roughly 50% occurring once and the leading ten covering 4% to 5.5%. The sample taken for sequencing was blood. These receptors originate from a girl aged 10-17 years with multiple sclerosis.

The V gene is TRBV7-9, the J gene TRBJ2-7; D is undetermined. Looked up from germline, CDR1 is SEHNR and CDR2 is FQNEAQ (reference sequence). Trimming took 3 bases from V and 5 from J, leaving 17 bases between them. This CDR3 is built from 15 residues. CDR3 sequence: CASSLRSARSDEQYF. In DNA form, the CDR3 reads TGTGCCAGCAGCTTGAGAAGTGCGAGAAGCGACGAGCAGTACTTC.

In the case of this clonotype: One end of the junction fails to match germline, which may point to a read error. The chain couples TRBV29-1 to TRBJ2-6; tentative D call: TRBD2 (6 bases). CDR1 is SQVTM, CDR2 ANQGSEA, per germline. CDR3 size: 15 residues. CDR3 residues: CSATGGTAGANVRTF. The CDR3 DNA is TGCAGCGCCACTGGGGGGACTGCCGGGGCCAACGTCCGGACTTTC.

The J gene is TRBJ1-5, the V gene TRBV7-8, with D possibly being TRBD1 (5 bases). CDR3 size: 13 residues. Trimming cost V 0 bases and J 6 bases, with 6 bases left between them. Germline CDR1 is SGHVS and CDR2 is FQNEAQ. The CDR3 bases are TGTGCCAGCAGCTTAGCGGGGCTTCAGCCCCAGCATTTT. It translates to CASSLAGLQPQHF. The whole variable domain, filled in from reference TRBV7-8 and TRBJ1-5, reads GAGVSQSPRYKVAKRGQDVALRCDPISGHVSLFWYQQALGQGPEFLTYFQNEAQLDKSGLPSDRFFAERPEGSVSTLKIQRTQQEDSAVYLCASSLAGLQPQHFGDGTRLSIL.

CDR3 DNA sequence: TGCAGCGTCGAGACAGGGTACCCGAATCAGCCCCAGCATTTT. It yields the protein CSVETGYPNQPQHF. This chain connects TRBV29-1 to TRBJ1-5, with TRBD1 matching 7 bases. The CDR3 covers 14 residues. Germline V gene lookup returns CDR1 SQVTM and CDR2 ANQGSEA. The V and J ends lost 6 bases and 4 bases, in that order; junction bases with no gene match: 9.

The chain employs TRBV20-1 and TRBJ2-1, with D perhaps assigned TRBD1 or TRBD2 (5 bases each). The CDR3 sequence is 16 residues long. Germline V gene lookup returns CDR1 DFQATT and CDR2 SNEGSKA (reference sequence). Trimming left V 6 bases short and J 4 bases short, with 22 bases between. CDR3 bases: TGCAGTGCAAAGCGGCCGGGGACCGAGCTTTACAATGAGCAGTTCTTC. Protein: CSAKRPGTELYNEQFF.

V and J are TRBV10-2 and TRBJ2-1; tentative D call: TRBD2 (5 bases). Germline V gene data show CDR1 as WSHSY and CDR2 as SAAADI. Trimming stripped 6 bases from V and 7 bases from J, with 19 bases between. CDR3 length: 15 residues. The CDR3 loop reads CASRKRYTPINEQFF. Here the CDR3 DNA reads TGCGCCAGCAGGAAGCGGTACACCCCTATAAATGAGCAGTTCTTC.

The chain combines TRBV5-1 with TRBJ1-1; 11 nucleotides agree with TRBD1. The CDR3 covers 16 residues. V trimming: 2 bases; J trimming: 2 bases; junction bases outside the gene matches: 5. CDR1 and CDR2 (germline): SGHRS, YFSETQ. CDR3 protein: CASSFPGTGGNTEAFF. The CDR3 DNA follows: TGCGCCAGCAGCTTCCCCGGGACAGGGGGTAACACTGAAGCTTTCTTT.

This clonotype occurred a few times. This chain links TRBV28 with TRBJ2-5; D might be TRBD2 (6 bases). Trimming stripped 5 bases from V and 11 bases from J, with 18 bases between. Germline V gene lookup returns CDR1 MDHEN and CDR2 SYDVKM. The CDR3 is made up of 13 amino acids. The CDR3 sequence: CASSQGLLREQYF. CDR3 nucleotide sequence: TGTGCCAGCAGTCAAGGCCTTTTACGGGAGCAGTACTTC.

This sequence joins TRBV5-1 and TRBJ2-7; 9 nucleotides line up with TRBD2. This CDR3 is built from 14 residues. Germline V CDR1 and CDR2: SGHRS, YFSETQ. V dropped 7 bases and J dropped 3; count of bases not matched to a gene: 8. CDR3 coding DNA: TGCGCCAGCGGAGGCGGGGGGGCGATCTACGAGCAGTACTTC. Residues: CASGGGGAIYEQYF.

The chain recombines TRBV5-4 with TRBJ2-1, with 10 bases aligning to TRBD1. The CDR3 consists of 18 residues. Germline V lookup: CDR1 SGHNT, CDR2 YYREEE (reference sequence). Trimming cost V 3 bases and J 5 bases; bases outside gene matches: 14. The CDR3 coding sequence is TGTGCCAGCAGCTCCGGCGGGTGGACAGGGGGTCTAGACAATGAGCAGTTCTTC. Translation gives CASSSGGWTGGLDNEQFF.

The CDR3 nucleotides read TGTGCCAGCAGTTCCATAGCCGACAGGGACACTGAAGCTTTCTTT. It translates to CASSSIADRDTEAFF. The chain couples TRBV12-3 or TRBV12-4 to TRBJ1-1, with TRBD1 matching over 7 bases. The CDR3 contains 15 residues. Germline trimming cut 4 bases from V and 3 bases from J; bases unmatched to any gene: 8.

The chain recombines TRBV7-9 with TRBJ2-5; 11 bases line up with TRBD1. Gene TRBJ2-7 matches the end of the DNA better, so the J call may be wrong. The germline V gene has CDR1 SEHNR and CDR2 FQNEAQ (reference sequence). The CDR3 contains 16 residues. In DNA form, the CDR3 reads TGTGCCAGCAGGCCAGGGACAGGGGGGTATCCGTACGAGCAGTACTTC. Its translation: CASRPGTGGYPYEQYF.

The rearrangement uses TRBV20-1 and TRBJ2-3, with 8 bases fitting TRBD2. J lost 6 bases, V lost 5 bases, and 10 bases had no gene match. This CDR3 has 14 residues. Germline loops: CDR1 DFQATT, CDR2 SNEGSKA (reference sequence). The CDR3 loop is CSAAGNGRGDTQYF. The CDR3 nucleotides read TGCAGTGCTGCCGGCAACGGGAGGGGGGATACGCAGTATTTT.

The chain links TRBV12-3 or TRBV12-4 to TRBJ2-5; 8 nucleotides line up with TRBD2. The closer fit of TRBJ2-7 to the DNA end suggests the J call may be wrong. The CDR3 has 14 residues. This CDR3 is CASSPTSGAYEQYF. CDR3 DNA: TGTGCCAGCAGTCCTACTAGCGGAGCCTACGAGCAGTACTTC.

The chain combines TRBV15 with TRBJ2-6, with D hard to call. CDR3 length equals 13 residues. The V end lost 1 base, the J end lost 5 bases, and 3 bases lay between the germline ends. Germline V gives CDR1 LNHNV, CDR2 YYDKDF (reference sequence). The CDR3 DNA is TGTGCCACCAGCAGAGGGTGGGCCAACGTCCTGACTTTC. This translates into CATSRGWANVLTF.

The chain combines TRBV29-1 with TRBJ1-1; possibly TRBD1 for D (5 bases). Trimming removed 6 bases at V and 3 bases at J, with 11 bases between. Germline CDR1 and CDR2: SQVTM and ANQGSEA. CDR3 size: 12 residues. DNA of the CDR3: TGCAGCGTGAAGGGGAGGGACACTGAAGCTTTCTTT. Protein sequence: CSVKGRDTEAFF.

This clonotype appeared once. The chain has TRBV11-2 and TRBJ2-4, with 15 bases identical to TRBD2. Germline V lookup: CDR1 SGHAT, CDR2 FQNNGV. Unmatched junction bases numbered 9, after V lost 3 bases and J lost 0 bases. The CDR3 is 20 residues long. The CDR3 here is CASSLTGTSGGRIAKNIQYF. The CDR3 coding sequence is TGTGCCAGCAGCTTGACCGGGACTAGCGGGGGGCGGATAGCCAAAAACATTCAGTACTTC. Full variable domain (rest looked up from reference TRBV11-2 and TRBJ2-4): EAGVAQSPRYKIIEKRQSVAFWCNPISGHATLYWYQQILGQGPKLLIQFQNNGVVDDSQLPKDRFSAERLKGVDSTLKIQPAKLEDSAVYLCASSLTGTSGGRIAKNIQYFGAGTRLSVL.

This clonotype occurred a few times. The chain has TRBV19 and TRBJ2-4; TRBD2 might be the D (6 bases). The J call may not be correct, given that the DNA end is closer to TRBJ2-7. CDR1 is LNHDA, CDR2 SQIVND, per germline (reference sequence). CDR3 length: 16 residues. The CDR3 nucleotides are TGTGCCAGTAGCCCCGGCGGGGTAGTCCCAACCTACGAGCAGTACTTC. Protein: CASSPGGVVPTYEQYF.

This chain links TRBV28 with TRBJ1-1, with D unresolved. CDR1 is MDHEN, CDR2 SYDVKM, per germline. The V end was cut by 6 bases, the J end by 1 base, with 12 bases between. The CDR3 covers 14 residues. Here the CDR3 DNA reads TGTGCCAGCAGGCCACCGGGAGCGAACACTGAAGCTTTCTTT. Translating gives CASRPPGANTEAFF.

This sequence joins TRBV14 and TRBJ1-1; D not certain. Germline V gives CDR1 SGHDN, CDR2 FVKESK. The CDR3 is 17 residues long. Trimming pared 2 bases from V and 0 bases from J, leaving 16 bases between. The CDR3, as DNA: TGTGCCAGCAGCCAACTCTCATGGAGAGTAATGAACACTGAAGCTTTCTTT. Protein: CASSQLSWRVMNTEAFF.

The rearrangement links TRBV20-1 to TRBJ2-1, with TRBD1 matching 8 bases. CDR1 and CDR2 from the germline V gene are DFQATT and SNEGSKA (reference sequence). The CDR3 spans 12 residues. V was clipped by 6 bases and J by 10 bases; unmatched bases: 8. CDR3 sequence: CSAKGQETEQFF. The CDR3 region has the DNA TGCAGTGCAAAGGGACAGGAGACCGAGCAGTTCTTC.

This clonotype was recorded a few times. The V and J genes are TRBV20-1 and TRBJ2-7; 7 nucleotides align to TRBD2. The J segment lost 2 bases and the V segment lost 1 base, leaving 5 bases of the junction unmatched. Germline V gene lookup returns CDR1 DFQATT and CDR2 SNEGSKA (reference sequence). The CDR3 has 14 residues. CDR3 sequence: CSARVAGPAYEQYF. Here the CDR3 DNA reads TGCAGTGCTAGAGTAGCGGGTCCCGCCTACGAGCAGTACTTC.

The chain uses TRBV29-1 and TRBJ2-5, with TRBD2 identical over 8 bases. The CDR3 has 16 residues. V lost 6 bases to trimming and J lost 2 bases; unmatched junction nucleotides: 14. From germline, CDR1 is SQVTM and CDR2 ANQGSEA. DNA of the CDR3: TGCAGCGTCCCGGGCGGGAGCGGGGGATTACAAGAGACCCAGTACTTC. This sequence encodes CSVPGGSGGLQETQYF. Full variable domain (missing parts from reference TRBV29-1 and TRBJ2-5): SAVISQKPSRDICQRGTSLTIQCQVDSQVTMMFWYRQQPGQSLTLIATANQGSEATYESGFVIDKFPISRPNLTFSTLTVSNMSPEDSSIYLCSVPGGSGGLQETQYFGPGTRLLVL.

The chain employs TRBV6-2 or TRBV6-3 and TRBJ2-2; D may be TRBD1 (6 bases). This CDR3 is built from 14 residues. The germline V gene encodes CDR1 MNHEY and CDR2 SVGEGT. Trimming cost V 8 bases and J 7 bases, with 17 bases left between them. The DNA for the CDR3 is TGTGCCAGCGACACGAACAGGGTTTACGGGGAGCTGTTTTTT. This encodes CASDTNRVYGELFF.

V gene TRBV27 combines with J gene TRBJ2-1; 8 nucleotides align to TRBD2. Per the germline V gene, CDR1 is MNHEY and CDR2 is SMNVEV (reference sequence). CDR3 length: 12 amino acids. Trimming at V came to 4 bases and at J to 15 bases, leaving 8 bases not matched to a gene. CDR3 nucleotides: TGTGCCAGCAGTTCATATAGCGGGGTTCTGTTCTTC. Residues: CASSSYSGVLFF.

V gene TRBV20-1 combines with J gene TRBJ2-7; 8 positions match TRBD1. CDR1 is DFQATT, CDR2 SNEGSKA, per germline (reference sequence). This CDR3 is built from 13 residues. The J segment lost 3 bases and the V segment lost 6 bases, leaving 7 bases of the junction unmatched. CDR3 nucleotides: TGCAGTGCGAAGAGGACAGGGATCTACGAGCAGTACTTC. It specifies CSAKRTGIYEQYF.

CDR3 region: CSAPTSGRAPDTQYF. CDR3 coding DNA: TGCAGTGCTCCTACTAGCGGGAGGGCCCCAGATACGCAGTATTTT. The gene calls are TRBV20-1 and TRBJ2-3; 13 positions agree with TRBD2. Germline CDR1 DFQATT, CDR2 SNEGSKA (reference sequence). There are 15 residues in the CDR3. V shed 5 bases, J shed 4 bases, and the junction held 6 bases outside the gene matches.

This clonotype was recorded a few times. The chain employs TRBV10-3 and TRBJ2-7, with D maybe TRBD1 (6 bases). The V end was cut by 5 bases, the J end by 3 bases, with 17 bases between. Per germline, CDR1 ENHRY and CDR2 SYGVKD. The CDR3 contains 15 residues. The CDR3 DNA follows: TGTGCCATCAGTAACCTCTCCGGGACAAACTACGAGCAGTACTTC. It specifies CAISNLSGTNYEQYF.

V usage is TRBV4-1 and J usage is TRBJ2-5; D possibly corresponds to TRBD2 (6 bases). Germline CDR1 MGHRA, CDR2 YSYEKL. V was clipped by 3 bases and J by 5 bases, with 16 bases between them. The CDR3 is 15 amino acids. The CDR3 loop is CASSQRDLLGETQYF. The DNA for the CDR3 is TGCGCCAGCAGCCAGCGGGACTTACTAGGGGAGACCCAGTACTTC.